Below are 20 T cell receptor beta chains sequenced from a single sample in a study of T cells after yellow fever vaccination. Each CDR3 protein is one row after TCRdb ran MiXCR on the 5' RACE reads. The sample shows some 670,000 distinct CDR3 sequences, approximately 13% of them seen only once. This sample comprised PBMCs, obtained on the day of the yellow fever booster vaccination. Receptors originate from a man under 40 who received the YFV17D yellow fever vaccine.

Only a few counts were recorded for this clonotype. The gene calls are TRBV28 and TRBJ2-1; TRBD2 matches 9 bases. Germline trimming cut 5 bases from V and 12 bases from J; bases unmatched to any gene: 11. CDR1 and CDR2 from the germline V gene are MDHEN and SYDVKM. This CDR3 spans 14 amino acids. This chain's CDR3 is CASSKAGGRFVQFF. The CDR3 region has the DNA TGTGCCAGCAGTAAGGCGGGGGGGAGGTTCGTGCAGTTCTTC.

The V and J genes are TRBV9 and TRBJ1-1; perhaps TRBD1 as D (6 bases). Germline CDR1 and CDR2: SGDLS and YYNGEE. V was cut by 6 bases and J by 0 bases, with 12 bases left in between. The CDR3 runs to 14 residues. The CDR3: CASTRTAMNTEAFF. The CDR3, as DNA: TGTGCCAGCACAAGGACAGCGATGAACACTGAAGCTTTCTTT.

This sequence joins TRBV20-1 and TRBJ1-2, with a possible D match to TRBD1 (5 bases). With 5 bases removed from V and 6 bases from J, the gap between germline ends came to 19 bases. The CDR3 runs 14 residues. Germline-derived CDR1 and CDR2 are DFQATT and SNEGSKA (reference sequence). Written as DNA, the CDR3 is TGCAGTGCTCAAAGTAGGGGAGGTAGGGATGGCTACACCTTC. This gives the protein CSAQSRGGRDGYTF.

The chain links TRBV5-6 to TRBJ2-1; D is unclear. The CDR3 runs to 15 residues. Germline values: CDR1 SGHDT, CDR2 YYEEEE. The V end was cut by 0 bases, the J end by 4 bases, with 11 bases between. The CDR3 loop is CASSLDPPRYNEQFF. In DNA, the CDR3 is TGTGCCAGCAGCTTGGATCCCCCCAGATACAATGAGCAGTTCTTC.

There are a few counts of this clonotype. The V and J genes are TRBV19 and TRBJ2-2; D is perhaps TRBD1 (6 bases). Between the trimmed V and J ends, which lost 4 bases and 4 bases, there was a span of 10 bases. The CDR3 extends over 14 amino acids. CDR1 and CDR2 from the germline V gene are LNHDA and SQIVND (reference sequence). The CDR3 loop is CASSTDSFTGELFF. CDR3 bases: TGTGCCAGTAGTACGGACAGTTTCACCGGGGAGCTGTTTTTT.

The sample holds many counts of this clonotype. V usage is TRBV6-2 or TRBV6-3 and J usage is TRBJ2-1; perhaps TRBD1 as D (5 bases). Germline V CDR1 and CDR2: MNHEY, SVGEGT. The length of the CDR3 is 15 residues. Trimming took off 2 bases at V and 0 bases at J, with 8 bases between the two ends. Here the CDR3 reads CASSYGQGSYNEQFF. CDR3 sequence (DNA): TGTGCCAGCAGTTACGGGCAGGGCTCCTACAATGAGCAGTTCTTC.

This clonotype showed up just a few times. V and J are TRBV24-1 and TRBJ2-5, with TRBD1 matching 7 bases. The CDR3 spans 16 residues. Trimming at V came to 4 bases and at J to 5 bases, leaving 12 bases not matched to a gene. Looked up from germline, CDR1 is KGHDR and CDR2 is SFDVKD. CDR3 nucleotide sequence: TGTGCCACCAGTGACCACCCCGGGACAGAGAAGGAGACCCAGTACTTC. Its protein product is CATSDHPGTEKETQYF.

The rearrangement joins TRBV27 to TRBJ2-1; no clear D. Germline loops: CDR1 MNHEY, CDR2 SMNVEV (reference sequence). V was trimmed by 6 bases and J by 4 bases, leaving 13 bases between them. CDR3 length equals 14 residues. The CDR3 spells CASRDWQAYNEQFF. Written as DNA, the CDR3 is TGTGCCAGCAGGGATTGGCAGGCATACAATGAGCAGTTCTTC.

This clonotype was recorded at least ten times. The J gene is TRBJ2-7, the V gene TRBV27; D may be TRBD1 or TRBD2 (5 bases each). The CDR3 sequence is 16 residues long. V lost 5 bases and J 2 bases, leaving 19 bases between the germline ends. CDR1 is MNHEY, CDR2 SMNVEV, per germline (reference sequence). This CDR3 is CASSPSPGAGTYEQYF. CDR3 nucleotides: TGTGCCAGCAGTCCAAGCCCCGGGGCAGGGACCTACGAGCAGTACTTC.

CDR3 coding DNA: TGCAGTGCTTCCGGACAGGCCAACACCGGGGAGCTGTTTTTT. It is translated as CSASGQANTGELFF. The chain combines TRBV20-1 with TRBJ2-2; TRBD1 matches at 7 bases. After removal of 5 bases from V and 2 bases from J, the junction contained 5 bases not matched to a gene. Germline V CDR1 and CDR2: DFQATT, SNEGSKA (reference sequence). CDR3 length: 14 residues.

Here the CDR3 DNA reads TGTGCCAGCAGCAGGGACATCAATGAGCAGTTCTTC. Encoded protein: CASSRDINEQFF. This chain connects TRBV7-2 to TRBJ2-1; maybe TRBD1 (6 bases). This CDR3 region has 12 residues. Looked up from germline, CDR1 is SGHTA and CDR2 is FQGNSA. The V end was cut by 5 bases, the J end by 6 bases, with 8 bases between.

This clonotype was seen a few times. The chain links TRBV9 to TRBJ1-2, with unresolved D. CDR3 length: 15 residues. The germline V gene has CDR1 SGDLS and CDR2 YYNGEE. The V end was cut by 6 bases, the J end by 8 bases, with 23 bases between. CDR3 loop: CASTPSSRGSSGYTF. The CDR3 region has the DNA TGTGCCAGCACCCCATCCAGTCGGGGATCCTCCGGCTACACCTTC.

V is TRBV28 and J is TRBJ1-5; D is possibly TRBD1 (5 bases). This CDR3 region has 14 residues. Germline assignment: CDR1 MDHEN and CDR2 SYDVKM. Trimming left V 7 bases short and J 9 bases short, with 19 bases between. The CDR3 DNA reads as TGTGCCAGCACCCCAGGGACTTTTGGGACGCCCCAGCATTTT. Amino acids: CASTPGTFGTPQHF. The variable domain in full, with the rest retrieved from reference TRBV28 and TRBJ1-5, is DVKVTQSSRYLVKRTGEKVFLECVQDMDHENMFWYRQDPGLGLRLIYFSYDVKMKEKGDIPEGYSVSREKKERFSLILESASTNQTSMYLCASTPGTFGTPQHFGDGTRLSIL.

This chain links TRBV30 with TRBJ2-2; no clear D. V shed 2 bases and J shed 6 bases, with 7 bases lying between them. CDR3 length equals 12 residues. Germline lookup yields CDR1 GTSNPN and CDR2 SVGIG (reference sequence). The CDR3 loop reads CAWSMVAGELFF. The CDR3 DNA reads TGTGCCTGGAGTATGGTGGCCGGGGAGCTGTTTTTT. The entire variable domain, with the rest obtained from reference TRBV30 and TRBJ2-2, is as follows: SQTIHQWPATLVQPVGSPLSLECTVEGTSNPNLYWYRQAAGRGLQLLFYSVGIGQISSEVPQNLSASRPQDRQFILSSKKLLLSDSGFYLCAWSMVAGELFFGEGSRLTVL.

The chain is built from TRBV7-2 and TRBJ2-7; the match to TRBD2 covers 9 bases. The CDR3 loop spans 14 amino acids. J was trimmed by 4 bases and V by 6 bases; bases with no gene match: 7. Germline V gene sequence: CDR1 SGHTA, CDR2 FQGNSA. Written as DNA, the CDR3 is TGTGCCAGCAGGGGGGCTAGCGGGATTTACGAGCAGTACTTC. Its protein is CASRGASGIYEQYF.

This clonotype was picked up a small number of times. V is TRBV6-6 and J is TRBJ1-2; D unresolved. This CDR3 is 13 amino acids long. V was clipped by 5 bases and J by 1 base, with 8 bases between them. Looked up from germline, CDR1 is MNHNY and CDR2 is SVGAGI (reference sequence). DNA for the CDR3: TGTGCCAGCAGTATGGACGATAACTATGGCTACACCTTC. Amino acid sequence: CASSMDDNYGYTF.

The rearrangement joins TRBV5-4 to TRBJ2-1, with D perhaps assigned TRBD1 or TRBD2 (5 bases each). CDR3 length: 13 amino acids. V lost 9 bases to trimming and J lost 8 bases, with 18 bases between them. Looked up from germline, CDR1 is SGHNT and CDR2 is YYREEE (reference sequence). CDR3 sequence: CATSRGAAYEQFF. The CDR3 DNA reads as TGTGCCACCTCCCGAGGGGCAGCATATGAGCAGTTCTTC.

The table lists this clonotype with a few counts. The chain couples TRBV27 to TRBJ2-2, with D possibly called TRBD1 or TRBD2 (6 bases each). CDR1 and CDR2 from the germline V gene are MNHEY and SMNVEV (reference sequence). The CDR3 covers 16 residues. The V and J ends lost 4 bases and 1 base respectively, with 13 bases between them. The CDR3 region has the DNA TGTGCCAGCAGTTCGCCCCGGGGGCTGAACACCGGGGAGCTGTTTTTT. This translates into CASSSPRGLNTGELFF.

This clonotype has more than one count but fewer than ten. The chain recombines TRBV7-2 with TRBJ1-4; D unclear. The CDR3 spans 16 residues. Germline CDR1 reads SGHTA; CDR2 reads FQGNSA. V lost 2 bases, J lost 3 bases, and 13 bases lay in between. The CDR3 here is CASSLFQAGSNEKLFF. The CDR3 nucleotides read TGTGCCAGCAGCTTATTTCAGGCAGGCTCTAATGAAAAACTGTTTTTT.

This clonotype was detected ten times or more. The V gene is TRBV5-1, the J gene TRBJ2-3; 8 bases align to TRBD1. The J segment lost 4 bases and the V segment lost 5 bases, leaving 9 bases of the junction unmatched. From germline, CDR1 is SGHRS and CDR2 YFSETQ. The CDR3 extends over 15 amino acids. CDR3 region: CASRWSTGGSDTQYF. CDR3 DNA: TGCGCCAGCAGGTGGAGCACAGGGGGGTCAGATACGCAGTATTTT.